Included here is one T cell receptor beta chain sequence, with context. Its antigen is unidentified. The sample originates from a study of shared clonotypes between healthy human individuals. Study-wide points: Some clonotypes were shared by all four sorted-subset donors, while others were not shared. The non-shared ones had lower generation probabilities than the shared ones.

Assay used: immunoSEQ multiplex PCR; TCRdb lists only in-frame clones, some missing. The sample consists of over a million clones, approximately 70% of them appearing once. CDR1 SGHAT and CDR2 FQDESV come from the germline V gene (reference sequence). The length of the CDR3 is 15 residues. V gave up 0 bases and J gave up 1 base, with 8 bases separating them. The sequenced sample consisted of memory CD4+ T cells sorted from blood. Subset: CD45RA-negative fraction. The J gene is TRBJ2-3, the V gene TRBV11-1, with TRBD1 as a possible D gene (5 bases). The sequence derives from a man aged 18 to 30 in good health. The CDR3: CASSLAWGGTDTQYF. For the CDR3, the DNA is TGTGCCAGCAGCTTAGCGTGGGGCGGCACAGATACGCAGTATTTT.